Listed here is a single T cell receptor (beta chain). An end of the junction differs from the germline gene, which may be a read error. The entry originates in a study of tumor and adjacent non-tumor tissue in lung cancer. A modified ARM-PCR protocol with three rounds of nested PCR amplified TCRbeta. TCRdb re-analysed the multiplex PCR reads in MiXCR, keeping a single row per CDR3 protein. The table shows roughly 120,000 distinct CDR3 sequences, with 75% occurring only once. RNA was extracted from bulk tissue without any cell sorting. The CDR3 length is 13 residues. From germline, CDR1 is SGHAT and CDR2 FQNNGV.

The chain has TRBV11-2 and TRBJ1-1, with TRBD1 identical over 8 bases. The source is a woman aged 55-69 years with non-small cell lung cancer. Input material: lung tumor tissue. The CDR3 DNA reads TGTGTCAGCAGCACTGGGACAGGCGGCGAAGCTTTCTTT. Amino acid sequence: CVSSTGTGGEAFF.